This T cell receptor beta chain is drawn from a study of blood T cell repertoires in COVID-19. About the research overall: The United States, Italy and Spain were the sources of the acute and convalescent COVID-19 samples. The analysed material was cDNA or gDNA that came from T cells, B-cell-depleted T cells, or PBMCs.

Per the original methods: Reference gene primer amplification in the assay estimated nucleated cell counts. Clones were read by immunoSEQ multiplex PCR, and TCRdb kept only the in-frame ones, dropping some. Clone size and the V and J calls come from that table; the DNA yielded D and trimming. The sample lists fewer than 300,000 clones, 85% to 90% occurring once. The CDR3 runs 18 residues. Trimming pared 0 bases from V and 0 bases from J, leaving 15 bases between. CDR1 is GTSNPN, CDR2 SVGIG, per germline (reference sequence). V is TRBV30 and J is TRBJ2-6; D ambiguous. Sequenced material: peripheral blood. The sequence came from a man aged 25-45 years with acute or convalescent COVID-19. The CDR3 DNA reads TGTGCCTGGAGTGTAAGGCGACTCCTGAGCTCTGGGGCCAACGTCCTGACTTTC. Amino acid sequence: CAWSVRRLLSSGANVLTF.